This T cell receptor (beta chain) is from a study of vaccination and CD4 T cells after COVID-19. Treatment defined: roughly 10-day PBMC culture with coronavirus spike peptide pools or control peptides (ViraFEST assay). The V end lost 0 bases, the J end lost 3 bases, and 7 bases lay between the germline ends. CDR1 KGHSH and CDR2 LQKENI come from the germline V gene. The CDR3 length is 14 residues. An Oncomine TCR Beta short-read assay was used to sequence the DNA from cultured CD4+ T cells. MiXCR, applied by TCRdb to the PCR reads, yields one record per CDR3 protein. The sample has approximately 15,000 distinct CDR3 sequences, around 48% seen once. Note on this clonotype: The antigen is undetermined.

This receptor was obtained from a human donor who had recovered from COVID-19. The sequenced sample was CD4+ T cells from blood, cultured in vitro. The rearrangement links TRBV18 to TRBJ2-3, with D possibly TRBD2 on 6 matching bases. The CDR3 coding sequence is TGTGCCAGCTCACCACCAGGGAGGACAGATACGCAGTATTTT. It translates to CASSPPGRTDTQYF.